A selection of T cell receptor beta chains follows, all from one sample in a study of tumor-infiltrating lymphocytes in localized non-small cell lung cancer. Profiled with immunoSEQ multiplex PCR; TCRdb holds only in-frame clones, not every one. The sample includes fewer than 20,000 clones, over 55% of them seen just once. Sequencing input: lung tumor tissue. These receptors came from a human donor with non-small cell lung cancer. The CDR3 runs from the conserved cysteine through the conserved F or W. A D gene is named only where the DNA matches it firmly. Rows give clone size only sometimes, using once, few, many, or a class for an expanded clone.

V gene: TRBV4-1
J gene: TRBJ2-2
clone size: NA
D gene: NA
CDR3 DNA: TGCGCCAGCAGCTCCCCCACAGTGAACACCGGGGAGCTGTTTTTT
CDR3 protein: CASSSPTVNTGELFF

V gene: TRBV10-3
J gene: TRBJ1-1
clone size: NA
D gene: TRBD1
CDR3 DNA: TGTGCCATCAGTTTAGACAGGGGAGACACTGAAGCTTTCTTT
CDR3 protein: CAISLDRGDTEAFF

V gene: TRBV7-8
J gene: TRBJ2-3
clone size: NA
D gene: TRBD1
CDR3 DNA: TGTGCCAGCAGCTTAGCTCCCGGACAGGGCGGCACAGATACGCAGTATTTT
CDR3 protein: CASSLAPGQGGTDTQYF

V gene: TRBV29-1
J gene: TRBJ2-4
clone size: NA
D gene: NA
CDR3 DNA: TGCAGCGTTAGGGGTGGTGACATTCAGTACTTC
CDR3 protein: CSVRGGDIQYF

V gene: TRBV6-4
J gene: TRBJ1-1
clone size: NA
D gene: NA
CDR3 DNA: TGTGCCAGCAACCCCGAGGGAGGGAACACTGAAGCTTTCTTT
CDR3 protein: CASNPEGGNTEAFF

V gene: TRBV28
J gene: TRBJ1-2
clone size: NA
D gene: TRBD1
CDR3 DNA: TGTGCCAGCACCTCCAGGCCCCAGGGGGATGGCTACACCTTC
CDR3 protein: CASTSRPQGDGYTF

V gene: TRBV5-4
J gene: TRBJ2-3
clone size: NA
D gene: TRBD1
CDR3 DNA: TGTGCCAGCAGGACAGGGTCCCAAGGAGATACGCAGTATTTT
CDR3 protein: CASRTGSQGDTQYF

V gene: TRBV7-6
J gene: TRBJ2-3
clone size: NA
D gene: NA
CDR3 DNA: TGTGCCAGCAGCTTCGACTCATCGACAGATACGCAGTATTTT
CDR3 protein: CASSFDSSTDTQYF

V gene: TRBV30
J gene: TRBJ2-1
clone size: NA
D gene: TRBD2
CDR3 DNA: TGTGCCTGGAGTGACCTTAGCGGGAAGAATGAGCAGTTCTTC
CDR3 protein: CAWSDLSGKNEQFF

V gene: TRBV2
J gene: TRBJ2-3
clone size: medium-sized
D gene: NA
CDR3 DNA: TGTGCCGGGCACTCCTTGTTCGGGGGCCTTATTAGCACAGATACGCAGTATTTT
CDR3 protein: CAGHSLFGGLISTDTQYF

V gene: TRBV5-1
J gene: TRBJ2-4
clone size: NA
D gene: NA
CDR3 DNA: TGCGCCAGCAGCCAGGGTACCAGAAACATTCAGTACTTC
CDR3 protein: CASSQGTRNIQYF

V gene: TRBV4-3
J gene: TRBJ2-7
clone size: NA
D gene: NA
CDR3 DNA: TGCGCCAGCAGCTTGAGTGGGCGCGTCGACGAGCAGTACTTC
CDR3 protein: CASSLSGRVDEQYF

V gene: TRBV28
J gene: TRBJ1-2
clone size: NA
D gene: NA
CDR3 DNA: TGTGCCAGCAGCTTTGGACGCCAGGTATACACCTTC
CDR3 protein: CASSFGRQVYTF

V gene: TRBV11-2
J gene: TRBJ2-7
clone size: NA
D gene: TRBD1
CDR3 DNA: TGTGCCAGCAGCTTCGGGACAGGGGGTACCTACGAGCAGTACTTC
CDR3 protein: CASSFGTGGTYEQYF